A single sample gave rise to the 16 T cell receptor beta chains below, sequenced in a study of T cells in Graves' hyperthyroidism and ophthalmopathy. The CDR3 regions of TCR beta were amplified from RNA transcripts. In the first-round RT-PCR of the TCR CDR3, the HTBI primer set was used. TCRdb itself ran the multiplex PCR reads through MiXCR, one entry per CDR3 protein. Among about 590,000 distinct CDR3 sequences listed, 12% to 15% were seen once. The sample was blood. All receptors derive from a woman younger than 35 with Graves' ophthalmopathy.

This clonotype was seen repeatedly, ten times or more. The chain's CDR3 is CASSLAGAGGSNTEAFF. The DNA for the CDR3 is TGCGCCAGCAGCTTGGCGGGTGCTGGGGGGAGTAACACTGAAGCTTTCTTT. V is TRBV5-1 and J is TRBJ1-1; TRBD1 is a possible D gene (5 bases). Trimming took off 0 bases at V and 2 bases at J, with 17 bases between the two ends. Germline CDR1 reads SGHRS; CDR2 reads YFSETQ. The CDR3 length is 17 residues.

The chain joins TRBV6-5 to TRBJ1-4; TRBD1 aligns across 7 bases. The germline CDR1 and CDR2 sequences are MNHEY and SVGAGI. The CDR3 consists of 16 residues. V shed 0 bases and J 4 bases; nucleotides not matched to a gene: 5. CDR3 sequence: CASSYSPGQLNEKLFF. CDR3 coding DNA: TGTGCCAGCAGTTACTCCCCGGGACAGCTTAATGAAAAACTGTTTTTT.

This clonotype came up a few times. The chain combines TRBV4-1 with TRBJ2-7, with 11 positions matching TRBD2. The CDR3 is 15 residues long. Germline CDR1 MGHRA, CDR2 YSYEKL. V was pared by 5 bases and J by 4 bases, with 7 bases of the junction left unmatched. The CDR3 here is CASSFTSGRIYEQYF. Here the CDR3 DNA reads TGCGCCAGCAGCTTTACTAGCGGGAGAATTTACGAGCAGTACTTC.

This clonotype has just a few counts. V and J are TRBV7-9 and TRBJ2-5, with 10 nucleotides matching TRBD2. The CDR3 sequence is 20 residues long. Per the germline V gene, CDR1 is SEHNR and CDR2 is FQNEAQ (reference sequence). Unmatched junction bases numbered 22, after V lost 5 bases and J lost 4 bases. CDR3 sequence (DNA): TGTGCCAGCAGCCTCCTGGGGCTAGCGGGAGTGAGCGGGCTGGGAGAGACCCAGTACTTC. This encodes CASSLLGLAGVSGLGETQYF. Looking up the rest from reference TRBV7-9 and TRBJ2-5 gives the full variable domain: DTGVSQNPRHKITKRGQNVTFRCDPISEHNRLYWYRQTLGQGPEFLTYFQNEAQLEKSRLLSDRFSAERPKGSFSTLEIQRTEQGDSAMYLCASSLLGLAGVSGLGETQYFGPGTRLLVL.

The rearrangement uses TRBV27 and TRBJ1-4; 8 bases agree with TRBD1. From germline, CDR1 is MNHEY and CDR2 SMNVEV (reference sequence). This CDR3 region has 14 residues. Trimming cost V 1 base and J 5 bases; bases outside gene matches: 0. The CDR3 DNA reads as TGTGCCAGCAGTTTATGGACAGGGAATGAAAAACTGTTTTTT. Protein product: CASSLWTGNEKLFF.

This clonotype was found many times. V and J are TRBV2 and TRBJ2-5; a possible D gene is TRBD2 (6 bases). Germline V CDR1 and CDR2: SNHLY, FYNNEI. The germline V and J ends were trimmed by 6 bases and 4 bases, with 6 bases remaining between them. This CDR3 contains 11 residues. The CDR3 region has the DNA TGTGCCAGCAGGGGGGGAGAGACCCAGTACTTC. Amino acids: CASRGGETQYF.

The V and J genes are TRBV7-6 and TRBJ2-3, with D perhaps being TRBD1 or TRBD2 (7 bases each). This CDR3 is built from 16 residues. Germline values: CDR1 SGHVS, CDR2 FNYEAQ. Trimming stripped 1 base from V and 4 bases from J, with 15 bases between. The CDR3: CASSLEASGGADTQYF. The CDR3 DNA reads TGTGCCAGCAGCTTAGAAGCCTCAGGGGGGGCAGATACGCAGTATTTT.

This clonotype showed up many times. CDR3 amino acids: CASSLSTLVNTEAFF. The CDR3 DNA follows: TGTGCCAGCAGTTTATCGACCTTGGTGAACACTGAAGCTTTCTTT. The V call is TRBV27, the J call TRBJ1-1; D not resolved. Germline assignment: CDR1 MNHEY and CDR2 SMNVEV (reference sequence). The CDR3 extends over 15 amino acids. V was trimmed by 0 bases and J by 0 bases, leaving 8 bases between them.

This clonotype appeared many times. DNA of the CDR3: TGTGCCAGCAGTTCCTCGGGAGTGGGAGATACGCAGTATTTT. Residues: CASSSSGVGDTQYF. The chain recombines TRBV12-3 or TRBV12-4 with TRBJ2-3, with D perhaps matching TRBD2 (6 bases). The CDR3 is made up of 14 amino acids. V was trimmed by 4 bases and J by 5 bases, leaving 13 bases between them.

In its sample, this clonotype was seen many times. V usage is TRBV2 and J usage is TRBJ1-6; 8 positions match TRBD1. Trimming at V came to 6 bases and at J to 3 bases, leaving 10 bases not matched to a gene. The V gene's germline CDR1 is SNHLY and CDR2 FYNNEI. This CDR3 is built from 17 residues. DNA for the CDR3: TGTGCCAGCAGACAGCCGGGACAGGCCTTCTATAATTCACCCCTCCACTTT. Protein sequence: CASRQPGQAFYNSPLHF. The full variable domain, with the rest looked up from reference TRBV2 and TRBJ1-6, is EPEVTQTPSHQVTQMGQEVILRCVPISNHLYFYWYRQILGQKVEFLVSFYNNEISEKSEIFDDQFSVERPDGSNFTLKIRSTKLEDSAMYFCASRQPGQAFYNSPLHFGNGTRLTVT.

This clonotype was counted ten times or more. The V call is TRBV12-3 or TRBV12-4, the J call TRBJ2-3; tentatively, D is TRBD1 (5 bases). The CDR3 spans 15 residues. V lost 3 bases and J lost 0, with 10 bases in between. The CDR3 here is CASSFRTTSTDTQYF. In DNA form, the CDR3 reads TGTGCCAGCAGTTTCCGGACAACTAGCACAGATACGCAGTATTTT.

This clonotype was observed many times. The chain recombines TRBV27 with TRBJ2-1; D remains ambiguous. Germline CDR1 and CDR2: MNHEY and SMNVEV (reference sequence). This CDR3 is 15 amino acids long. With 5 bases removed from V and 2 bases from J, the gap between germline ends came to 13 bases. The CDR3 region has the DNA TGTGCCAGCAGTGCAGACGGCGGCCCCTACAATGAGCAGTTCTTC. It encodes CASSADGGPYNEQFF.

This clonotype was counted ten times or more. This rearrangement joins TRBV20-1 to TRBJ1-2; 8 bases are shared with TRBD1. The V gene's germline CDR1 is DFQATT and CDR2 SNEGSKA (reference sequence). There are 11 residues in the CDR3. V shed 8 bases, J shed 3 bases, and the junction held 2 bases outside the gene matches. In nucleotides, the CDR3 is TGCAGTTCGACAGGGGACTATGGCTACACCTTC. The encoded protein is CSSTGDYGYTF.

In its sample, this clonotype was seen many times. This chain links TRBV12-3 or TRBV12-4 with TRBJ2-2, with 8 bases fitting TRBD1. This CDR3 comprises 14 residues. J gave up 6 bases and V 2 bases, and 2 bases lay outside the gene matches. This CDR3 is CASSLRTGPGELFF. Written as DNA, the CDR3 is TGTGCCAGCAGTTTAAGGACAGGGCCCGGGGAGCTGTTTTTT.

The CDR3, as DNA: TGCGCCAGCAGCTCCACTAACGGGGCCTACAATGAGCAGTTCTTC. Protein: CASSSTNGAYNEQFF. This sequence joins TRBV4-3 and TRBJ2-1; possibly TRBD2 for D (5 bases). With 5 bases removed from V and 2 bases from J, the gap between germline ends came to 13 bases. CDR1 and CDR2 (germline): LGHNA, YSLEER. This CDR3 spans 15 amino acids.

V is TRBV15 and J is TRBJ2-1; 8 bases line up with TRBD2. The CDR3 spans 15 residues. Germline CDR1 reads LNHNV; CDR2 reads YYDKDF (reference sequence). Unmatched junction bases numbered 7, after V lost 0 bases and J lost 9 bases. CDR3 nucleotides: TGTGCCACCAGCAGAGATCAGGCGGGAGGTAGTGAGCAGTTCTTC. Amino acid sequence: CATSRDQAGGSEQFF.